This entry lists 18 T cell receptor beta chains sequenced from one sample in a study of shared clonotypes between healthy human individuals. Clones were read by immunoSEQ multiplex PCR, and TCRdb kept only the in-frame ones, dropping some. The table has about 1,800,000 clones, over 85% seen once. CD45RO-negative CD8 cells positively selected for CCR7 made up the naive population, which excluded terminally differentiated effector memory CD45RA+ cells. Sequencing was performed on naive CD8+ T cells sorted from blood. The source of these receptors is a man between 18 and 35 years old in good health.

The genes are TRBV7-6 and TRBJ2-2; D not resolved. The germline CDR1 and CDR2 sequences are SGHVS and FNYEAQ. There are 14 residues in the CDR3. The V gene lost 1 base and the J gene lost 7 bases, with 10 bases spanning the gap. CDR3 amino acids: CASSLVGEHGELFF. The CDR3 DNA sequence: TGTGCCAGCAGCTTAGTTGGAGAACACGGGGAGCTGTTTTTT. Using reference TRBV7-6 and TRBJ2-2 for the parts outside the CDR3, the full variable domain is GAGVSQSPRYKVTKRGQDVALRCDPISGHVSLYWYRQALGQGPEFLTYFNYEAQQDKSGLPNDRFSAERPEGSISTLTIQRTEQRDSAMYRCASSLVGEHGELFFGEGSRLTVL.

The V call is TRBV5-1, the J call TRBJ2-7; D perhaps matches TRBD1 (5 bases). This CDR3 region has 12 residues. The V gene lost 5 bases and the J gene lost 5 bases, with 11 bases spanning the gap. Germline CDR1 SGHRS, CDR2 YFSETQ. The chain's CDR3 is CASSAEGDEQYF. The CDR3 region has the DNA TGCGCCAGCAGTGCTGAAGGGGACGAGCAGTACTTC.

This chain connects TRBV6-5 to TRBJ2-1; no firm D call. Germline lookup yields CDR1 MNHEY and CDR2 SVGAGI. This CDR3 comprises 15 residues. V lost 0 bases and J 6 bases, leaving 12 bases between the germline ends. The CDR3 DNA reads TGTGCCAGCAGTTACTCGACCAATCCGGGCAATGAGCAGTTCTTC. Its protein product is CASSYSTNPGNEQFF.

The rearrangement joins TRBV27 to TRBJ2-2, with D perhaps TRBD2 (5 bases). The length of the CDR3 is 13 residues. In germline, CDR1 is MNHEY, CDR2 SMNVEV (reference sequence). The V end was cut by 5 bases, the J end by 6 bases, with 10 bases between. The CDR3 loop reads CASSPSGAGELFF. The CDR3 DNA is TGTGCCAGCAGTCCTTCCGGGGCCGGGGAGCTGTTTTTT.

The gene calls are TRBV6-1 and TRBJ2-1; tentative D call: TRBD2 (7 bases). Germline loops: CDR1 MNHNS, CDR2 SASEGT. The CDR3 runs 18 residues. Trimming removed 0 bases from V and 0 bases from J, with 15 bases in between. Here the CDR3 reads CASSEAIGGGSSYNEQFF. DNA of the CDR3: TGTGCCAGCAGTGAAGCGATAGGCGGGGGCAGCTCCTACAATGAGCAGTTCTTC.

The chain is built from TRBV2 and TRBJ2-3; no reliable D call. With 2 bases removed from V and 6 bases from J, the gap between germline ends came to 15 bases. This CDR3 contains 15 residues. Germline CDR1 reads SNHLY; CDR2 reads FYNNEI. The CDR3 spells CASSEPDMVGDTQYF. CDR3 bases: TGTGCCAGCAGTGAACCCGACATGGTCGGGGATACGCAGTATTTT.

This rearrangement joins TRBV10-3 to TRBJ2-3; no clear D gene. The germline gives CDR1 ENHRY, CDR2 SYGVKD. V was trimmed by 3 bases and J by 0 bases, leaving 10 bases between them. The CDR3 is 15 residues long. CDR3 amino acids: CAISDGRDSTDTQYF. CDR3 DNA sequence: TGTGCCATCAGTGACGGAAGAGACAGCACAGATACGCAGTATTTT.

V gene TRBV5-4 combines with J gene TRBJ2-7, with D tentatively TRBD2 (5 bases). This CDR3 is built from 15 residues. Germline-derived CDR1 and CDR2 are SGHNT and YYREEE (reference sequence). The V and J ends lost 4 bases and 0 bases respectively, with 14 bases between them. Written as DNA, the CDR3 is TGTGCCAGCAGCCCCGGACTGGCAAGCTCCTACGAGCAGTACTTC. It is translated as CASSPGLASSYEQYF. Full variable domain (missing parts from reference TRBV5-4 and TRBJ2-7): ETGVTQSPTHLIKTRGQQVTLRCSSQSGHNTVSWYQQALGQGPQFIFQYYREEENGRGNFPPRFSGLQFPNYSSELNVNALELDDSALYLCASSPGLASSYEQYFGPGTRLTVT.

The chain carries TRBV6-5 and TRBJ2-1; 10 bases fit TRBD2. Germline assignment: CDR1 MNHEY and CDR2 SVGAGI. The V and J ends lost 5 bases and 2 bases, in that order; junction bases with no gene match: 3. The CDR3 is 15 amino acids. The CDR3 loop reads CASSLAGAAYNEQFF. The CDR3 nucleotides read TGTGCCAGCAGTCTAGCGGGAGCGGCCTACAATGAGCAGTTCTTC.

CDR3 in amino acids: CASSPSPGVTYEQYF. The CDR3 nucleotides are TGTGCCAGCAGCCCGTCACCTGGGGTTACCTACGAGCAGTACTTC. The genes are TRBV9 and TRBJ2-7; D not certain. CDR3 length equals 15 residues. CDR1 is SGDLS and CDR2 is YYNGEE in the germline V gene. Trimming removed 4 bases from V and 2 bases from J, with 16 bases in between.

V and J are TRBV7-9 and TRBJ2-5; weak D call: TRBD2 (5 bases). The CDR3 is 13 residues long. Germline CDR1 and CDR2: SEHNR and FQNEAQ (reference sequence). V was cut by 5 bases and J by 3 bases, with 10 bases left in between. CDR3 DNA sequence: TGTGCCAGCAGCGAAATCGGGGAAGAGACCCAGTACTTC. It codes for CASSEIGEETQYF.

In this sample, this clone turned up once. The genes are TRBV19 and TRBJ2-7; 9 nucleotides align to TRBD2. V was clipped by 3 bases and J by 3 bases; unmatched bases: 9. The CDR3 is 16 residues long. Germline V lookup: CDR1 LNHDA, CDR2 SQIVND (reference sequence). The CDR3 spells CASSIGFGTSLYEQYF. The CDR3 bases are TGTGCCAGTAGTATTGGGTTTGGGACTAGCCTCTACGAGCAGTACTTC.

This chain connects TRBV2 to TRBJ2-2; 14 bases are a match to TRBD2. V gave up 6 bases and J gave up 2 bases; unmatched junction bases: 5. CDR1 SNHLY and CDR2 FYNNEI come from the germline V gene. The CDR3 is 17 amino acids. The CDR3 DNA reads TGTGCCAGCAGCCGGACTAGCGGGGGGTCCAACACCGGGGAGCTGTTTTTT. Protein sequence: CASSRTSGGSNTGELFF.

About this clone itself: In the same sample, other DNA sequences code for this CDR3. The CDR3 loop reads CSVEVGSYEQYF. DNA for the CDR3: TGCAGCGTTGAGGTCGGATCCTACGAGCAGTACTTC. This sequence joins TRBV29-1 and TRBJ2-7, with no clear D. Germline V gene lookup returns CDR1 SQVTM and CDR2 ANQGSEA. The length of the CDR3 is 12 residues. V was shortened by 3 bases and J by 1 base, with 7 bases between the two germline ends.

CDR3 loop: CASSLFGGDDEQYF. The DNA of the CDR3 is TGTGCCAGCAGCTTATTTGGGGGAGACGACGAGCAGTACTTC. The chain couples TRBV7-9 to TRBJ2-7; perhaps D is TRBD1 or TRBD2 (5 bases each). Germline V gene sequence: CDR1 SEHNR, CDR2 FQNEAQ (reference sequence). The CDR3 loop spans 14 amino acids. The V end lost 2 bases, the J end lost 5 bases, and 13 bases lay between the germline ends.

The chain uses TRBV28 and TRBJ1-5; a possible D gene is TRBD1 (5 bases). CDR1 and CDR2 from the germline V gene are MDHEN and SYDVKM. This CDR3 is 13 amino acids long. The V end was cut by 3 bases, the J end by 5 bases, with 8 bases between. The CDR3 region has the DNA TGTGCCAGCAGTTTGGGGGGTCATCAGCCCCAGCATTTT. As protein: CASSLGGHQPQHF.

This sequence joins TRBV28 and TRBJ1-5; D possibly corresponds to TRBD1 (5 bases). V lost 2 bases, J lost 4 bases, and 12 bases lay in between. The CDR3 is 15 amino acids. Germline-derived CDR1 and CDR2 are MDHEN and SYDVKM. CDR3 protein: CASSLDLGENQPQHF. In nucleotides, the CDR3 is TGTGCCAGCAGTTTAGATTTAGGGGAGAATCAGCCCCAGCATTTT.

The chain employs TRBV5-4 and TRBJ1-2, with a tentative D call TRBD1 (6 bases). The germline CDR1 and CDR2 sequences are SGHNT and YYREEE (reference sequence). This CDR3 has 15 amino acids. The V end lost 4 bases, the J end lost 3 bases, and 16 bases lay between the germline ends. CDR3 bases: TGTGCCAGCAGCCTGCGACAGGACTACTACTATGGCTACACCTTC. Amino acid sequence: CASSLRQDYYYGYTF.